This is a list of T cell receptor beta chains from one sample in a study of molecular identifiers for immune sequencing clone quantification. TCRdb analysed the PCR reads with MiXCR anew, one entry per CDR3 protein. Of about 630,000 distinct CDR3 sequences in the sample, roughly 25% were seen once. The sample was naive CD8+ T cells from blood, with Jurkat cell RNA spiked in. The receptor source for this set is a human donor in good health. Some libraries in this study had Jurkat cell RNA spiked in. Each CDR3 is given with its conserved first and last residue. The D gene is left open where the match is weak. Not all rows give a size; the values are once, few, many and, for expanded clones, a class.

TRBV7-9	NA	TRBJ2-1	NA	CASRFWGTSFEQFF	TGTGCCAGCCGCTTTTGGGGAACTAGCTTCGAGCAGTTCTTC
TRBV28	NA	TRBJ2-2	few	CASSLRGMRTGELFF	TGTGCCAGCAGCCTAAGGGGAATGAGAACCGGGGAGCTGTTTTTT
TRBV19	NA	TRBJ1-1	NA	CASSLGGWGTEAFF	TGTGCCAGTAGTTTGGGCGGTTGGGGGACTGAAGCTTTCTTT
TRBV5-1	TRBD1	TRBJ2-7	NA	CASSLALTGVLYEQYF	TGCGCCAGCAGCTTGGCCCTGACAGGGGTATTGTACGAGCAGTACTTC
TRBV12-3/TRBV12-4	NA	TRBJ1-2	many	CASSYRETYGYTF	TGTGCCAGCAGTTACAGGGAGACCTATGGCTACACCTTC
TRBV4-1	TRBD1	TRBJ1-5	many	CASSQDPGGYDPQHF	TGCGCCAGCAGCCAAGATCCAGGGGGCTATGATCCCCAGCATTTT
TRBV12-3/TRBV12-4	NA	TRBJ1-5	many	CASSWRGSNQPQHF	TGTGCCAGCAGTTGGAGGGGAAGCAATCAGCCCCAGCATTTT
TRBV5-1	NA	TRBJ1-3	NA	CAGGLAGHSGGTVYF	TGCGCCGGCGGCTTGGCCGGACACTCTGGAGGCACCGTATATTTT
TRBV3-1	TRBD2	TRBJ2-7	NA	CASSDTLLAGHLEQYF	TGTGCCAGCAGCGACACTTTACTAGCGGGACATCTCGAGCAGTACTTC
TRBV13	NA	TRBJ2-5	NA	CASSSRGLLQETQYF	TGTGCCAGCAGCTCCCGAGGACTACTACAAGAGACCCAGTACTTC
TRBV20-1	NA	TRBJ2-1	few	CSAFDTRTGSNEQFF	TGCAGTGCTTTCGACACGCGTACCGGTAGCAATGAGCAGTTCTTC
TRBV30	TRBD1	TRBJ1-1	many	CAWSGRTGLNTEAFF	TGTGCCTGGAGTGGGAGGACAGGACTGAACACTGAAGCTTTCTTT
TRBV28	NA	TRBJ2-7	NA	CASSSWTELLEQYF	TGTGCCAGCAGTTCCTGGACAGAGCTCTTAGAGCAGTACTTC
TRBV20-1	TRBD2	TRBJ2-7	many	CSAMSASGGYEQYF	TGCAGTGCTATGTCGGCTAGCGGGGGTTACGAGCAGTACTTC
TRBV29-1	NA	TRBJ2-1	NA	CSVEDHNEQFF	TGCAGCGTTGAAGATCACAATGAGCAGTTCTTC
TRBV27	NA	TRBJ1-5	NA	CASRQGSGQPQHF	TGTGCCAGCAGACAAGGCTCGGGTCAGCCCCAGCATTTT
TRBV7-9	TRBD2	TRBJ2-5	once	CASSLGAGTSGIVETQYF	TGTGCCAGCAGCTTAGGGGCCGGGACTAGCGGGATTGTGGAGACCCAGTACTTC
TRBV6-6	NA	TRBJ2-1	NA	CASSYSVSDSFNEQFF	TGTGCCAGCAGTTACTCAGTCTCAGACTCCTTCAATGAGCAGTTCTTC
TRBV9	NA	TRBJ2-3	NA	CASTKEERPTDTQYF	TGTGCCAGTACCAAGGAGGAGCGCCCCACAGATACGCAGTATTTT
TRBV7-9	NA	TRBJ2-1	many	CASSHRSDEQFF	TGTGCCAGCAGCCACCGGTCGGATGAGCAGTTCTTC
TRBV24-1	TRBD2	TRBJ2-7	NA	CATSDSDILAGGPGEQYF	TGTGCCACCAGTGATTCCGACATCCTGGCGGGAGGGCCGGGCGAGCAGTACTTC
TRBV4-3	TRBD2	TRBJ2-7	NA	CASSQVPRDYGYEQYF	TGCGCCAGCAGCCAAGTCCCCCGGGACTACGGCTACGAGCAGTACTTC
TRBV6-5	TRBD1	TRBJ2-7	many	CASSYKKRQGSYEQYF	TGTGCCAGCAGTTACAAGAAAAGACAGGGAAGTTACGAGCAGTACTTC
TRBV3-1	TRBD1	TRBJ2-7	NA	CASSSGTVSSYEQYF	TGTGCCAGCAGCTCCGGGACAGTTAGCTCCTACGAGCAGTACTTC
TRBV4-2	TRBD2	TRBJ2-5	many	CASSQTSGRFKLQETQYF	TGTGCCAGCAGCCAAACTAGCGGGAGGTTCAAATTACAAGAGACCCAGTACTTC
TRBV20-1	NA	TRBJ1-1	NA	CSARVNTEAFF	TGCAGTGCTAGAGTGAACACTGAAGCTTTCTTT
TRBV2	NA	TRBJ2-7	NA	CASKEAPYEQYF	TGTGCCAGCAAGGAGGCACCCTACGAGCAGTACTTC
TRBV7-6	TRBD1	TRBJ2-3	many	CASSSAPGQGASNTQYF	TGTGCCAGCAGCTCCGCCCCGGGACAGGGGGCCTCGAATACGCAGTATTTT
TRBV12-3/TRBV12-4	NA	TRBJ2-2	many	CASSPLRTGELFF	TGTGCCAGCAGCCCTCTCCGGACCGGGGAGCTGTTTTTT
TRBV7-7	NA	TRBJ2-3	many	CASSRRGSSTDTQYF	TGTGCTAGCAGCCGACGAGGGTCTAGCACAGATACGCAGTATTTT
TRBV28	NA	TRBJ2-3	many	CASSTPFQGDTQYF	TGTGCCAGCAGTACTCCTTTCCAGGGGGATACGCAGTATTTT
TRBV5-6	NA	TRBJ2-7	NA	CASSILLSYEQYF	TGTGCCAGCAGTATCTTGCTCTCCTACGAGCAGTACTTC
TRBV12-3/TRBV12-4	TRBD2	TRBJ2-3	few	CASSLGTSGGAQDTQYF	TGTGCCAGCAGTTTAGGGACTAGCGGGGGCGCACAAGATACGCAGTATTTT
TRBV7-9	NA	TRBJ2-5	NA	CASSSTNRARETQYF	TGTGCCAGCAGCTCGACAAACAGGGCTAGGGAGACCCAGTACTTC
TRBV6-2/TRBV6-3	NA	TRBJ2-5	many	CASSYFGSQETQYF	TGTGCCAGCAGTTACTTCGGTTCCCAAGAGACCCAGTACTTC
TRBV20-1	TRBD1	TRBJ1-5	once	CSARPWDRGFQPQHF	TGCAGTGCTAGGCCCTGGGACAGGGGTTTTCAGCCCCAGCATTTT
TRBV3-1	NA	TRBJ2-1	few	CASSPLTGSGDEQFF	TGTGCCAGCAGCCCGCTTACCGGTTCCGGCGATGAGCAGTTCTTC
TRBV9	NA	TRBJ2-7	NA	CASSVVGGPSYEQYF	TGTGCCAGCAGCGTAGTCGGGGGCCCATCCTACGAGCAGTACTTC
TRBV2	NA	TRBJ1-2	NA	CASSEITGINYGYTF	TGTGCCAGCAGTGAAATCACAGGGATTAACTATGGCTACACCTTC
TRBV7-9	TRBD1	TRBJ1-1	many	CASRGQGAFTEAFF	TGTGCCAGCCGGGGACAGGGGGCCTTTACTGAAGCTTTCTTT
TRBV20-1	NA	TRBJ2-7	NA	CSAGYGAYEQYF	TGCAGTGCTGGCTACGGCGCCTACGAGCAGTACTTC
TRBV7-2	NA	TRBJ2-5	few	CATNHGVAEWETQYF	TGTGCCACCAATCATGGGGTAGCGGAATGGGAGACCCAGTACTTC
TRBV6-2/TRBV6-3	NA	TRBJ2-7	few	CASSKGITSYEQYF	TGTGCCAGCAGCAAGGGGATAACGAGCTACGAGCAGTACTTC
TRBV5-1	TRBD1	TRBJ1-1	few	CASSAGQGPNTEAFF	TGCGCCAGCAGCGCCGGACAGGGGCCGAACACTGAAGCTTTCTTT
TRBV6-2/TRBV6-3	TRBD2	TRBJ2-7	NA	CASSLSGGSPYEQYF	TGTGCCAGCAGTTTAAGCGGGGGGAGCCCCTACGAGCAGTACTTC
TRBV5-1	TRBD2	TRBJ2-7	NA	CASSFTSGVYEQYF	TGCGCCAGCAGCTTTACTAGCGGGGTCTACGAGCAGTACTTC
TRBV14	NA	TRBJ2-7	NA	CASSQGWTYEQYF	TGTGCCAGCAGCCAAGGATGGACCTACGAGCAGTACTTC
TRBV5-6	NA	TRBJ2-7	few	CASSLDPLMEQYF	TGTGCCAGCAGCTTGGATCCTTTGATGGAGCAGTACTTC
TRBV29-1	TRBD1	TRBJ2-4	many	CSVVLQGKSIQYF	TGCAGCGTTGTCTTACAGGGGAAGTCCATTCAGTACTTC
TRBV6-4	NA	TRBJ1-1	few	CASSELGGGYTEAFF	TGTGCCAGCAGTGAACTGGGGGGCGGGTACACTGAAGCTTTCTTT